This entry lists 24 T cell receptor beta chains sequenced from one sample in a study of response to subunit inactivated influenza vaccine. A single record per CDR3 protein comes from TCRdb applying MiXCR to the RT-PCR reads. The sample consists of approximately 290,000 distinct CDR3 sequences, about 20% of them appearing once. The sample in question was PBMCs from blood, obtained less than 22 months after vaccination. The receptors originated from a man aged 50 to 75 who received an inactivated influenza vaccine.

The V call is TRBV14, the J call TRBJ2-1; 9 bases line up with TRBD2. Germline CDR1 and CDR2: SGHDN and FVKESK. The CDR3 runs 17 residues. V lost 0 bases to trimming and J lost 3 bases; unmatched junction nucleotides: 6. The CDR3 loop reads CASSQDSLAGIYNEQFF. DNA for the CDR3: TGTGCCAGCAGCCAAGATAGCCTAGCGGGAATCTACAATGAGCAGTTCTTC.

The V call is TRBV28, the J call TRBJ1-4; D ambiguous. The germline V gene has CDR1 MDHEN and CDR2 SYDVKM. This CDR3 has 12 amino acids. V lost 8 bases and J lost 3, with 7 bases in between. The DNA for the CDR3 is TGTGCCAGCGCCCCTGCTAATGAAAAACTGTTTTTT. Encoded protein: CASAPANEKLFF.

In its sample, this clonotype was seen a few times. The rearrangement joins TRBV29-1 to TRBJ2-5; D ambiguous. V was trimmed by 0 bases and J by 3 bases, leaving 11 bases between them. The CDR3 runs to 14 residues. Germline assignment: CDR1 SQVTM and CDR2 ANQGSEA. The DNA for the CDR3 is TGCAGCGTTGAAGATCTCGTAGTCGAAGAGACCCAGTACTTC. This codes for CSVEDLVVEETQYF. The entire variable domain, with the rest obtained from reference TRBV29-1 and TRBJ2-5, is as follows: SAVISQKPSRDICQRGTSLTIQCQVDSQVTMMFWYRQQPGQSLTLIATANQGSEATYESGFVIDKFPISRPNLTFSTLTVSNMSPEDSSIYLCSVEDLVVEETQYFGPGTRLLVL.

This clonotype was picked up many times. The CDR3 nucleotides read TGTGCCAGCAGGGGACAGGTTATCAACACTGAAGCTTTCTTT. Its translation: CASRGQVINTEAFF. The genes are TRBV12-3 or TRBV12-4 and TRBJ1-1, with 8 bases matching TRBD1. Unmatched junction bases numbered 5, after V lost 6 bases and J lost 2 bases. This CDR3 is built from 14 residues.

In its sample, this clonotype was seen a few times. DNA for the CDR3: TGTGCCTGGAGTTCTAGCGGTTGGTATGGCTACACCTTC. Translation: CAWSSSGWYGYTF. The chain is built from TRBV30 and TRBJ1-2; D is undetermined. Germline loops: CDR1 GTSNPN, CDR2 SVGIG (reference sequence). V was trimmed by 2 bases and J by 5 bases, leaving 12 bases between them. The CDR3 loop spans 13 amino acids. Variable domain in full (rest from reference TRBV30 and TRBJ1-2): SQTIHQWPATLVQPVGSPLSLECTVEGTSNPNLYWYRQAAGRGLQLLFYSVGIGQISSEVPQNLSASRPQDRQFILSSKKLLLSDSGFYLCAWSSSGWYGYTFGSGTRLTVV.

This chain links TRBV23-1 with TRBJ2-1; no definite D call. TRBV23-1 is known as an ORF, though its function is uncertain. Trimming stripped 0 bases from V and 4 bases from J, with 7 bases between. CDR3 length: 14 amino acids. CDR3 in DNA: TGCGCCAGCAGTCAATCCATAGATTACAATGAGCAGTTCTTC. Its translation: CASSQSIDYNEQFF.

V usage is TRBV20-1 and J usage is TRBJ2-5; TRBD2 matches 8 bases. Germline V lookup: CDR1 DFQATT, CDR2 SNEGSKA (reference sequence). The CDR3 spans 13 residues. The CDR3 loop reads CSLHAGGQETQYF. The CDR3 nucleotides read TGCAGCCTCCACGCGGGGGGACAAGAGACCCAGTACTTC.

This chain joins TRBV20-1 and TRBJ2-3; 11 positions match TRBD2. V shed 0 bases, J shed 1 base, and the junction held 6 bases outside the gene matches. The length of the CDR3 is 17 residues. From germline, CDR1 is DFQATT and CDR2 SNEGSKA (reference sequence). The CDR3 loop reads CSARDQTTSGGTDTQYF. For the CDR3, the DNA is TGCAGTGCTAGAGATCAGACGACTAGCGGGGGCACAGATACGCAGTATTTT.

This clonotype was counted between two and nine times. The V gene is TRBV5-1, the J gene TRBJ2-7, with D unclear. Deletions cut 4 bases from V and 2 bases from J, with 13 bases between. CDR3 length equals 14 residues. Germline V gene lookup returns CDR1 SGHRS and CDR2 YFSETQ. The CDR3 spells CASSEPGSAYEQYF. Written as DNA, the CDR3 is TGCGCCAGCAGCGAACCGGGTTCCGCCTACGAGCAGTACTTC.

This clonotype was detected a few times. This chain connects TRBV12-3 or TRBV12-4 to TRBJ2-2; D is possibly TRBD1 or TRBD2 (5 bases each). This CDR3 has 17 amino acids. Deletions cut 3 bases from V and 5 bases from J, with 19 bases between. The CDR3 here is CASSLPTGQGETGELFF. DNA for the CDR3: TGTGCCAGCAGTTTGCCAACTGGGCAGGGAGAGACCGGGGAGCTGTTTTTT.

The CDR3 DNA reads TGTGCCAGCAGAGACCGGGCGGGAAGTACTGAAGCTTTCTTT. Amino acid sequence: CASRDRAGSTEAFF. The chain links TRBV6-2 or TRBV6-3 to TRBJ1-1, with D unresolved. This CDR3 has 14 amino acids. Germline V CDR1 and CDR2: MNHEY, SVGEGT. V shed 6 bases and J shed 5 bases, with 16 bases lying between them.

In its sample, this clonotype was seen many times. The rearrangement uses TRBV5-1 and TRBJ1-1; D remains ambiguous. Germline V gene data show CDR1 as SGHRS and CDR2 as YFSETQ. Trimming pared 5 bases from V and 7 bases from J, leaving 18 bases between. The CDR3 consists of 14 residues. As DNA, the CDR3 is TGCGCCAGCAGGCGGGAACCAGGATTTCTTGAAGCTTTCTTT. It encodes CASRREPGFLEAFF.

This clonotype was observed a handful of times. This chain uses TRBV6-1 with TRBJ1-5, with D maybe TRBD1 (6 bases). The CDR3 is 13 residues long. Trimming removed 6 bases at V and 5 bases at J, with 11 bases between. The germline CDR1 and CDR2 sequences are MNHNS and SASEGT. The CDR3 here is CASRTQGDQPQHF. CDR3 sequence (DNA): TGTGCCAGCAGGACACAGGGCGATCAGCCCCAGCATTTT.

V gene TRBV19 combines with J gene TRBJ2-2; 7 nucleotides line up with TRBD1. Trimming removed 6 bases from V and 3 bases from J; junction bases left unmatched: 4. The CDR3 sequence is 14 residues long. The V gene's germline CDR1 is LNHDA and CDR2 SQIVND (reference sequence). Here the CDR3 DNA reads TGTGCCAGTAGCCCCGACAGGGACACCGGGGAGCTGTTTTTT. It specifies CASSPDRDTGELFF.

This clonotype was detected many times. The CDR3 DNA reads as TGCGCCAGCAGCTTCTCGACTAATGAAAAACTGTTTTTT. This sequence encodes CASSFSTNEKLFF. The chain combines TRBV5-1 with TRBJ1-4; D remains unclear. CDR1 is SGHRS, CDR2 YFSETQ, per germline. CDR3 length: 13 amino acids. Trimming cost V 2 bases and J 2 bases, with 4 bases left between them.

In this sample, this clonotype turned up a few times. V is TRBV7-2 and J is TRBJ2-7, with TRBD1 as a possible D gene (6 bases). The CDR3 has 15 residues. Trimming pared 5 bases from V and 2 bases from J, leaving 16 bases between. CDR1 SGHTA and CDR2 FQGNSA come from the germline V gene. The CDR3 spells CASSLQGEEAYEQYF. The DNA for the CDR3 is TGTGCCAGCAGCCTACAGGGCGAGGAGGCCTACGAGCAGTACTTC.

This clonotype was detected a few times. V gene TRBV20-1 combines with J gene TRBJ2-6, with D possibly being TRBD2 (5 bases). The V gene lost 1 base and the J gene lost 0 bases, with 13 bases spanning the gap. This CDR3 region has 17 residues. Germline loops: CDR1 DFQATT, CDR2 SNEGSKA (reference sequence). CDR3 nucleotide sequence: TGCAGTGCTAGAGGCGCGGGCACCAGCTCTGGGGCCAACGTCCTGACTTTC. This gives the protein CSARGAGTSSGANVLTF.

This clonotype was counted a few times. The V call is TRBV4-2, the J call TRBJ2-1; 14 bases match TRBD2. CDR1 and CDR2 (germline): LGHNA, YNFKEQ. V gave up 4 bases and J gave up 8 bases; unmatched junction bases: 7. This CDR3 is 16 amino acids long. In DNA, the CDR3 is TGTGCCAGCAGCCGGACTAGCGGGGGGCCGGTCGATGAGCAGTTCTTC. This gives the protein CASSRTSGGPVDEQFF.

The chain is built from TRBV5-1 and TRBJ1-1, with D perhaps matching TRBD1 (5 bases). The CDR3 is 15 amino acids. Germline lookup yields CDR1 SGHRS and CDR2 YFSETQ. Trimming shortened V by 0 bases and J by 0 bases, and 9 bases separated the two germline ends. CDR3 sequence: CASSLVAGLNTEAFF. The CDR3 region has the DNA TGCGCCAGCAGCTTGGTTGCAGGGCTGAACACTGAAGCTTTCTTT. The full variable domain, its missing parts supplied by reference TRBV5-1 and TRBJ1-1, is KAGVTQTPRYLIKTRGQQVTLSCSPISGHRSVSWYQQTPGQGLQFLFEYFSETQRNKGNFPGRFSGRQFSNSRSEMNVSTLELGDSALYLCASSLVAGLNTEAFFGQGTRLTVV.

At least ten counts were recorded for this clonotype. This sequence joins TRBV12-3 or TRBV12-4 and TRBJ1-2; D may be TRBD1 (6 bases). The CDR3 spans 13 residues. V was clipped by 6 bases and J by 8 bases, with 16 bases between them. CDR3 loop: CASSQTGMRGYTF. Written as DNA, the CDR3 is TGTGCCAGCAGCCAAACAGGGATGAGGGGCTACACCTTC.

The CDR3 coding sequence is TGCGCCAGCAGCCAAGATAGCGGGGGGGCTACGCAGTATTTT. It translates to CASSQDSGGATQYF. The chain employs TRBV4-3 and TRBJ2-3; 11 bases match TRBD2. The CDR3 sequence is 14 residues long. The trim removed 0 bases at V and 8 bases at J, leaving 1 base unmatched. Germline V gene lookup returns CDR1 LGHNA and CDR2 YSLEER.

This clonotype has just a few counts. V and J are TRBV6-2 or TRBV6-3 and TRBJ1-2; D not resolved. CDR1 is MNHEY, CDR2 SVGEGT, per germline. There are 12 residues in the CDR3. Trimming stripped 4 bases from V and 5 bases from J, with 8 bases between. The CDR3 sequence: CASSSYSYGYTF. The CDR3 DNA reads TGTGCCAGCAGTTCCTACAGTTATGGCTACACCTTC.

Only a few counts were recorded for this clonotype. This chain uses TRBV25-1 with TRBJ1-2; no definite D call. Germline CDR1 MGHDK, CDR2 SYGVNS. The CDR3 consists of 11 residues. Trimming cost V 4 bases and J 4 bases, with 4 bases left between them. The CDR3 spells CASSVGYGYTF. CDR3 bases: TGTGCCAGCAGTGTTGGCTATGGCTACACCTTC.

The chain uses TRBV2 and TRBJ2-1; 7 nucleotides agree with TRBD2. This CDR3 has 14 amino acids. The germline V gene encodes CDR1 SNHLY and CDR2 FYNNEI. Germline trimming cut 4 bases from V and 2 bases from J; bases unmatched to any gene: 2. CDR3 sequence: CASSASGTYNEQFF. DNA of the CDR3: TGTGCCAGCAGTGCGAGCGGGACCTACAATGAGCAGTTCTTC. Looking up the rest from reference TRBV2 and TRBJ2-1 gives the full variable domain: EPEVTQTPSHQVTQMGQEVILRCVPISNHLYFYWYRQILGQKVEFLVSFYNNEISEKSEIFDDQFSVERPDGSNFTLKIRSTKLEDSAMYFCASSASGTYNEQFFGPGTRLTVL.